The T cell receptor beta chain described here comes from a study of PD-L1 blockade in urothelial cancer (dated by TCRdb to the late 2010s). Concerning the study at large: Every patient began therapy in about 2014 and was given atezolizumab 1,200 mg intravenously every 3 weeks. About 85% of the roughly 30 patients were males with bladder-origin urothelial cancer, and about 60% of the 29 reported a prior smoking history. An ECOG performance status of 0 or 1 was recorded for the patients, and 0 to 3 prior chemotherapy regimens had been received by the patients. Blood samples were analyzed at 3 weeks after treatment start (second dose) and at 6 weeks after treatment start. A median of about 140,000 T cells and just over 80,000 unique TCRs was obtained from blood samples, and a median clonality of around 0.08 was observed. The study, an exploratory multi-omic analysis, examined somatic, immune and clinical correlates of response to PD-L1 blockade with atezolizumab in urothelial cancer. Pretreatment tumor samples, along with matched peripheral blood collected serially before and after atezolizumab treatment, underwent TCR sequencing. Durable clinical benefit meant progression-free survival longer than 6 months, and TCR features were also tested against progression-free and overall survival. In the same patients who had TCR sequencing, pretreatment tumors also underwent whole exome sequencing and RNA sequencing. About 10 patients achieved durable clinical benefit and about 19 did not. Pretreatment blood TCR-seq was available for 30 or so patients, at least one posttreatment blood collection was obtained for approximately 25 patients, and tumor TCR-seq was available for approximately 25 patients.

On the study overall, not on this receptor specifically: Patients with durable benefit showed greater expansion of tumor-associated TCR clones in peripheral blood 3 weeks after starting treatment (n ≈ 21, p = 0.022). Because the sample size was small (n ≈ 27) and many exploratory analyses were performed, the results are intended to be hypothesis-generating. A pretreatment peripheral blood TCR clonality below the median was linked to improved progression-free and overall survival.

Per the publication, the time point label means: pretreatment peripheral blood. A total of 29 patients with locally advanced or metastatic urothelial carcinoma, treated at Memorial Sloan Kettering on a trial protocol, made up the cohort. Peripheral blood mononuclear cells were collected from each patient pretreatment and during treatment, giving between 1 and 8 total time points per patient. The Qiagen DNeasy Blood extraction kit was used to purify genomic DNA from total PBMCs and from tumor samples. Collected pretreatment and during treatment, PBMCs were isolated and stored as previously described. Synthetic TCR analog templates were spiked into each PCR to estimate absolute template abundance from read counts. The immunoSEQ assay used bias-controlled V and J gene primers to amplify TCRbeta CDR3 regions from genomic DNA. Rearranged TCRbeta segments were sequenced at approximately 20X coverage. The published analysis was carried out like this. Clustering was used to correct sequencing errors, and CDR3s were annotated against IMGT to assign V, D and J genes. Only productive TCRbeta rearrangements were used in downstream analyses, excluding out-of-frame or stop-codon sequences. Clonality was computed as one minus Shannon entropy normalized by the log of the number of unique productive sequences. Fisher's exact test with Benjamini-Hochberg correction, at a threshold of adjusted p below 0.01, was used to find clones that differed between time points or between blood and tumor. TCRdb retrieved this table from immuneACCESS and kept in-frame rearrangements only. Not all clones are present; in checked studies, unresolved V genes account for under half, and no reason is known for the remainder. The DNA gave D and trimming, while V, J and clone size come from that table. The sample yields about 43,000 clones; around 84% were counted once. The ten largest clones capture 15% to 20% of the sample.

The CDR3 runs 16 residues from the cysteine to the phenylalanine. CDR3 DNA only is kept here, 48 bases in frame from base 1. Deletion took 4 bases off V and 7 bases off J, with a span of 19 bases between the germline ends. The CDR1 and CDR2 encoded by the germline V gene are MNHEY and SVGAGI. Remarks on this clone: Its antigen target is currently unknown. Per-nucleotide qualities are absent, and no much larger clonotype sits a single base away.

The TCR was taken from a man in his sixties with urothelial cancer. Sequenced here: PBMCs, sampled around atezolizumab (anti-PD-L1) treatment. The chain couples TRBV6-5 to TRBJ1-4; TRBD1 is a weak D gene call, 6 bases matching. The DNA sequence follows: TGTGCCAGCAGTTCCCTAAAGGGGGGGAAAACTGAAAAACTGTTTTTT. This sequence encodes CASSSLKGGKTEKLFF.